The 29 T cell receptor beta chains reported below all come from one sample, sequenced in a study of cytomegalovirus exposure and HLA in healthy donors. Use of 60 Vbeta and 13 Jbeta primers characterized the PCR. Using immunoSEQ multiplex PCR, the repertoire was profiled, and TCRdb retains in-frame clones only, with some absent. The data show around 150,000 clones, over 70% seen once. Sequenced material: PBMCs. The source of these receptors is a young woman in good health and CMV-seronegative.

This rearrangement joins TRBV5-1 to TRBJ2-7; 11 bases align to TRBD1. Germline V CDR1 and CDR2: SGHRS, YFSETQ. J lost 6 bases, V lost 7 bases, and 12 bases had no gene match. The CDR3 totals 15 residues. CDR3 sequence: CASGLPGQGVREQYF. The CDR3, as DNA: TGCGCCAGCGGATTACCGGGACAGGGGGTGCGCGAGCAGTACTTC.

CDR3 amino acids: CASSYTGTNTGELFF. In nucleotides, the CDR3 is TGTGCCAGCAGTTACACAGGGACGAACACCGGGGAGCTGTTTTTT. This chain connects TRBV6-5 to TRBJ2-2; tentatively, D is TRBD1 (6 bases). The CDR3 has 15 amino acids. From germline, CDR1 is MNHEY and CDR2 SVGAGI. V was cut by 2 bases and J by 0 bases, with 7 bases left in between.

The chain couples TRBV29-1 to TRBJ2-1; 9 bases match TRBD1. CDR1 and CDR2 (germline): SQVTM, ANQGSEA. The CDR3 runs 16 residues. Losses at the gene ends were 6 bases for V and 0 bases for J; bases not matched to a gene: 9. In DNA, the CDR3 is TGCAGCGTGGTAGTGGGGACAGGGAGCTCCTACAATGAGCAGTTCTTC. This encodes CSVVVGTGSSYNEQFF.

CDR3 protein: CASSFQGISYEQYF. The CDR3 region has the DNA TGCGCCAGCAGCTTCCAGGGGATATCCTACGAGCAGTACTTC. This chain joins TRBV5-1 and TRBJ2-7; tentatively, D is TRBD1 (6 bases). V was pared by 2 bases and J by 1 base, with 10 bases between. Germline CDR1 SGHRS, CDR2 YFSETQ. The CDR3 runs to 14 residues. Together with reference TRBV5-1 and TRBJ2-7, the CDR3 gives the full variable domain: KAGVTQTPRYLIKTRGQQVTLSCSPISGHRSVSWYQQTPGQGLQFLFEYFSETQRNKGNFPGRFSGRQFSNSRSEMNVSTLELGDSALYLCASSFQGISYEQYFGPGTRLTVT.

The CDR3 DNA is TGTGCCAGCAGCCCCCCCTGGGCTAGCGGGCGATACGAGCAGTACTTC. Encoded protein: CASSPPWASGRYEQYF. V is TRBV6-6 and J is TRBJ2-7; 8 bases agree with TRBD2. J was trimmed by 4 bases and V by 6 bases; bases with no gene match: 14. Germline V gives CDR1 MNHNY, CDR2 SVGAGI (reference sequence). The CDR3 covers 16 residues.

The J gene is TRBJ1-6, the V gene TRBV6-1; 8 bases map to TRBD1. Germline V gives CDR1 MNHNS, CDR2 SASEGT. The CDR3 consists of 14 residues. The V segment lost 4 bases and the J segment 7 bases; nucleotides outside the gene matches: 3. The CDR3 nucleotides read TGTGCCAGCAGTGCCTGGACAGGGAATTCACCCCTCCACTTT. Amino acid sequence: CASSAWTGNSPLHF.

V usage is TRBV13 and J usage is TRBJ2-2; 8 nucleotides match TRBD2. The V segment lost 2 bases and the J segment 0 bases; nucleotides outside the gene matches: 5. Germline lookup yields CDR1 PRHDT and CDR2 FYEKMQ (reference sequence). The CDR3 consists of 17 residues. CDR3: CASSLPPGLANTGELFF. CDR3 coding DNA: TGTGCCAGCAGCTTACCCCCGGGACTAGCGAACACCGGGGAGCTGTTTTTT.

This clone showed up just a few times. The chain uses TRBV4-2 and TRBJ2-3; 11 nucleotides match TRBD2. CDR1 and CDR2 from the germline V gene are LGHNA and YNFKEQ. The CDR3 runs 18 residues. V was pared by 1 base and J by 2 bases, with 8 bases of the junction left unmatched. The CDR3 protein is CASSQGDGGLADTDTQYF. The CDR3 DNA reads TGTGCCAGCAGCCAAGGGGATGGGGGACTAGCGGACACAGATACGCAGTATTTT.

The chain links TRBV9 to TRBJ1-5; 8 bases align to TRBD1. This CDR3 is built from 14 residues. In germline, CDR1 is SGDLS, CDR2 YYNGEE. Trimming cost V 5 bases and J 7 bases; bases outside gene matches: 8. The CDR3 region has the DNA TGTGCCAGCAGTCTAGCAGGGGGCGGGCAGCCCCAGCATTTT. Its protein is CASSLAGGGQPQHF. Supplemented by reference TRBV9 and TRBJ1-5, the full variable domain reads DSGVTQTPKHLITATGQRVTLRCSPRSGDLSVYWYQQSLDQGLQFLIQYYNGEERAKGNILERFSAQQFPDLHSELNLSSLELGDSALYFCASSLAGGGQPQHFGDGTRLSIL.

The chain employs TRBV18 and TRBJ2-3; 11 bases match TRBD2. The germline V gene has CDR1 KGHSH and CDR2 LQKENI. J gave up 2 bases and V 2 bases, and 3 bases lay outside the gene matches. The CDR3 spans 16 residues. CDR3 in amino acids: CASSPVLAGATDTQYF. In nucleotides, the CDR3 is TGTGCCAGCTCACCAGTACTAGCGGGGGCCACAGATACGCAGTATTTT.

The V and J genes are TRBV30 and TRBJ2-5; D unclear. This CDR3 is 13 amino acids long. With 0 bases removed from V and 1 base from J, the gap between germline ends came to 6 bases. Germline CDR1 GTSNPN, CDR2 SVGIG (reference sequence). Here the CDR3 DNA reads TGTGCCTGGAGTGTATCGGTCCAAGAGACCCAGTACTTC. It yields the protein CAWSVSVQETQYF.

The CDR3 DNA sequence: TGTGCCAGCAGTTCGAAAAGGGGCTCCTATGGCTACACCTTC. This gives the protein CASSSKRGSYGYTF. The rearrangement links TRBV28 to TRBJ1-2; tentatively, D is TRBD1 (5 bases). The germline gives CDR1 MDHEN, CDR2 SYDVKM. This CDR3 is 14 amino acids long. The V gene lost 4 bases and the J gene lost 4 bases, with 13 bases spanning the gap.

The chain carries TRBV6-1 and TRBJ1-2; 8 bases are shared with TRBD1. The CDR3 extends over 14 amino acids. Germline V gene sequence: CDR1 MNHNS, CDR2 SASEGT. V shed 3 bases and J 2 bases; nucleotides not matched to a gene: 2. This CDR3 reads CASSDTGGNYGYTF. Written as DNA, the CDR3 is TGTGCCAGCAGTGACACAGGGGGAAACTATGGCTACACCTTC.

This rearrangement joins TRBV5-5 to TRBJ1-5; 10 positions agree with TRBD1. Germline V gives CDR1 SGHKS, CDR2 YYEKEE (reference sequence). Unmatched junction bases numbered 7, after V lost 0 bases and J lost 4 bases. This CDR3 contains 17 residues. CDR3 residues: CASSLGTRQGANQPQHF. In DNA form, the CDR3 reads TGTGCCAGCAGCTTGGGGACTAGACAGGGGGCGAATCAGCCCCAGCATTTT.

V gene TRBV10-3 combines with J gene TRBJ1-2, with D perhaps TRBD1 (5 bases). Looked up from germline, CDR1 is ENHRY and CDR2 is SYGVKD. V was shortened by 2 bases and J by 13 bases, with 14 bases between the two germline ends. The CDR3 covers 12 residues. The CDR3, as DNA: TGTGCCATCAGTGAGGGGGCCGACACAGGCACCTTC. Encoded protein: CAISEGADTGTF.

The chain couples TRBV19 to TRBJ1-4; TRBD1 aligns across 11 bases. The ends lost 6 bases at V and 7 bases at J; junction bases unmatched: 4. Germline V gene lookup returns CDR1 LNHDA and CDR2 SQIVND (reference sequence). The CDR3 spans 14 residues. The CDR3 loop is CASRDRGLIEKLFF. CDR3 DNA: TGTGCCAGTAGGGACAGGGGGCTAATTGAAAAACTGTTTTTT.

This rearrangement joins TRBV7-2 to TRBJ2-1, with a tentative D call TRBD2 (7 bases). This CDR3 has 14 residues. The germline V gene encodes CDR1 SGHTA and CDR2 FQGNSA. V was pared by 0 bases and J by 6 bases, with 9 bases between. Here the CDR3 DNA reads TGTGCCAGCAGCTTAGCGGGGGGGCGCAATGAGCAGTTCTTC. Translated: CASSLAGGRNEQFF.

This clone was found a few times. CDR3 nucleotide sequence: TGTGCCAGCAGTGAGGGGGCAGAAGGCTACACCTTC. Its protein is CASSEGAEGYTF. The chain employs TRBV2 and TRBJ1-2; maybe TRBD1 (6 bases). The V gene's germline CDR1 is SNHLY and CDR2 FYNNEI. The CDR3 runs 12 residues. V gave up 3 bases and J gave up 8 bases, with 10 bases separating them. Complete variable domain (other parts from reference TRBV2 and TRBJ1-2): EPEVTQTPSHQVTQMGQEVILRCVPISNHLYFYWYRQILGQKVEFLVSFYNNEISEKSEIFDDQFSVERPDGSNFTLKIRSTKLEDSAMYFCASSEGAEGYTFGSGTRLTVV.

The V and J genes are TRBV6-6 and TRBJ2-7; no reliable D call. V lost 6 bases, J lost 6 bases, and 12 bases lay in between. CDR1 MNHNY and CDR2 SVGAGI come from the germline V gene (reference sequence). The CDR3 covers 12 residues. The CDR3 reads CASSSEVLEQYF. As DNA, the CDR3 is TGTGCCAGCAGCTCAGAAGTTCTCGAGCAGTACTTC.

The chain joins TRBV27 to TRBJ2-1, with 13 bases that match TRBD2. The V gene end was trimmed by 5 bases and the J gene end by 6 bases; junction bases not matched to a gene: 7. Germline V gene data show CDR1 as MNHEY and CDR2 as SMNVEV (reference sequence). CDR3 size: 16 residues. The CDR3 sequence: CASSPQLAGGLNEQFF. Written as DNA, the CDR3 is TGTGCCAGCAGTCCTCAACTAGCGGGGGGGCTCAATGAGCAGTTCTTC.

The J gene is TRBJ1-1, the V gene TRBV30; D is unclear. V dropped 1 base and J dropped 5 bases, with 5 bases sitting between them. The CDR3 covers 11 residues. Germline V gives CDR1 GTSNPN, CDR2 SVGIG (reference sequence). This chain's CDR3 is CAWSGRTEAFF. The CDR3 DNA reads TGTGCCTGGAGTGGGAGGACTGAAGCTTTCTTT.

V and J are TRBV19 and TRBJ2-7; TRBD1 matches at 7 bases. In germline, CDR1 is LNHDA, CDR2 SQIVND (reference sequence). The CDR3 consists of 14 residues. The ends lost 5 bases at V and 4 bases at J; junction bases unmatched: 8. The DNA of the CDR3 is TGTGCCAGTAGTCAACCGGGACAGACTTACGAGCAGTACTTC. It translates to CASSQPGQTYEQYF.

The rearrangement joins TRBV10-3 to TRBJ2-5; D may be TRBD1 (7 bases). The germline gives CDR1 ENHRY, CDR2 SYGVKD. Trimming removed 4 bases at V and 2 bases at J, with 11 bases between. The CDR3 totals 14 residues. The CDR3 DNA follows: TGTGCCATCAGTGCCCAGGGGGGTCAAGAGACCCAGTACTTC. It yields the protein CAISAQGGQETQYF.

The rearrangement links TRBV5-1 to TRBJ1-5; TRBD1 agrees at 9 bases. Germline-derived CDR1 and CDR2 are SGHRS and YFSETQ. The CDR3 spans 15 residues. V shed 4 bases and J 1 base; nucleotides not matched to a gene: 3. Here the CDR3 reads CASSPGTGSNQPQHF. In nucleotides, the CDR3 is TGCGCCAGCAGCCCGGGGACAGGGAGCAATCAGCCCCAGCATTTT. Full variable domain (outside the CDR3, taken from reference TRBV5-1 and TRBJ1-5): KAGVTQTPRYLIKTRGQQVTLSCSPISGHRSVSWYQQTPGQGLQFLFEYFSETQRNKGNFPGRFSGRQFSNSRSEMNVSTLELGDSALYLCASSPGTGSNQPQHFGDGTRLSIL.

J is TRBJ2-7 and V is TRBV7-6; 9 bases are a match to TRBD1. The germline CDR1 and CDR2 sequences are SGHVS and FNYEAQ. CDR3 length: 16 amino acids. Trimming at V came to 4 bases and at J to 3 bases, leaving 10 bases not matched to a gene. CDR3 nucleotide sequence: TGTGCCAGCAGCTCGCTCCCCGGGACAGGGCTCTACGAGCAGTACTTC. Translating it yields CASSSLPGTGLYEQYF.

The chain is built from TRBV6-5 and TRBJ2-1, with TRBD2 matching 13 bases. Looked up from germline, CDR1 is MNHEY and CDR2 is SVGAGI. CDR3 size: 15 residues. Losses at the gene ends were 6 bases for V and 6 bases for J; bases not matched to a gene: 5. The CDR3 loop reads CASRPTSGGGNEQFF. The CDR3 DNA follows: TGTGCCAGCAGGCCAACTAGCGGGGGGGGCAATGAGCAGTTCTTC.

The genes are TRBV15 and TRBJ1-1; D is uncertain. There are 15 residues in the CDR3. V lost 5 bases, J lost 0 bases, and 13 bases lay in between. CDR1 and CDR2 from the germline V gene are LNHNV and YYDKDF (reference sequence). The CDR3 loop reads CATSSSRGLNTEAFF. The CDR3 DNA sequence: TGTGCCACCAGCTCCTCGCGGGGATTGAACACTGAAGCTTTCTTT.

The chain has TRBV29-1 and TRBJ2-5, with 10 positions matching TRBD1. Losses at the gene ends were 6 bases for V and 8 bases for J; bases not matched to a gene: 6. Per germline, CDR1 SQVTM and CDR2 ANQGSEA. The CDR3 extends over 12 amino acids. The CDR3 bases are TGCAGCGTCCCGGGACAGGGGTACACCCAGTACTTC. Translating it yields CSVPGQGYTQYF.

This chain joins TRBV11-2 and TRBJ2-5; D gene unclear. This CDR3 spans 12 amino acids. V dropped 3 bases and J dropped 4 bases, with 6 bases sitting between them. CDR1 is SGHAT and CDR2 is FQNNGV in the germline V gene. CDR3 sequence reads: CASSFGLETQYF. The CDR3 coding sequence is TGTGCCAGCAGCTTTGGGCTAGAGACCCAGTACTTC. The entire variable domain, with the rest obtained from reference TRBV11-2 and TRBJ2-5, is as follows: EAGVAQSPRYKIIEKRQSVAFWCNPISGHATLYWYQQILGQGPKLLIQFQNNGVVDDSQLPKDRFSAERLKGVDSTLKIQPAKLEDSAVYLCASSFGLETQYFGPGTRLLVL.